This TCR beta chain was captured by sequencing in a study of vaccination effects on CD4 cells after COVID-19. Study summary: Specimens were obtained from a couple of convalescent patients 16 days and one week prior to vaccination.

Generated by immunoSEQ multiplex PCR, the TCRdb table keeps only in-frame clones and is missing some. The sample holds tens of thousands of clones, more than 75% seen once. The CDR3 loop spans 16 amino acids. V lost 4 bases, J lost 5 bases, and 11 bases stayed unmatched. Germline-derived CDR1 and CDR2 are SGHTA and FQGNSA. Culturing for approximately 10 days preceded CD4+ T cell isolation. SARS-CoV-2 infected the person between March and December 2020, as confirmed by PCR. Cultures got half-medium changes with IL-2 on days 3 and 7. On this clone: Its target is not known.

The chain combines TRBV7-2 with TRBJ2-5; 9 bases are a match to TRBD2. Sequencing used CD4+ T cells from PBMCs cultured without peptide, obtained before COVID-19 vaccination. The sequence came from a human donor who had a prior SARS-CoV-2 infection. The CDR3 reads CASSSAGGRAWETQYF. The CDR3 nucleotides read TGTGCCAGCAGCTCAGCTGGCGGGAGGGCCTGGGAGACCCAGTACTTC.